The next 6 T cell receptor beta chains were all read from a single sample in a study of CD8 T cells in Susac syndrome. Random hexamers primed reverse transcription of about 0.45 to 1 ug RNA. One entry per CDR3 protein results from TCRdb running MiXCR on the immunoSEQ multiplex PCR reads. The sample holds some 120,000 distinct CDR3 sequences; approximately 94% are singletons and the top ten take 0.1% to 0.15%. The material sequenced was CD4+ T cells from PBMCs. Source of these receptors: a human donor with multiple sclerosis.

The rearrangement uses TRBV20-1 and TRBJ2-6, with no clear D. The CDR3 extends over 13 amino acids. The germline gives CDR1 DFQATT, CDR2 SNEGSKA (reference sequence). V was cut by 5 bases and J by 0 bases, with 5 bases left in between. The CDR3 DNA is TGCAGTGCTCGCCTCTCTGGGGCCAACGTCCTGACTTTC. This codes for CSARLSGANVLTF.

In this sample, this clonotype turned up once. The chain has TRBV3-1 and TRBJ1-2, with a weak D call TRBD1 (5 bases). The CDR3 sequence is 14 residues long. With 4 bases removed from V and 8 bases from J, the gap between germline ends came to 17 bases. CDR1 is LGHDT and CDR2 is YNNKEL in the germline V gene (reference sequence). Here the CDR3 reads CASSPVGGAGGYTF. CDR3 nucleotide sequence: TGTGCCAGCAGCCCTGTCGGAGGGGCTGGAGGCTACACCTTC.

The CDR3: CASTRGQGSNEQFF. CDR3 coding DNA: TGTGCCAGCACCCGGGGACAGGGGAGTAATGAGCAGTTCTTC. This sequence joins TRBV6-2 or TRBV6-3 and TRBJ2-1, with 10 bases fitting TRBD1. Germline CDR1 is MNHEY and CDR2 is SVGEGT. The CDR3 totals 14 residues. V gave up 7 bases and J gave up 7 bases; unmatched junction bases: 7.

This clonotype was picked up one time. The chain has TRBV20-1 and TRBJ2-3; TRBD2 matches 7 bases. Germline lookup yields CDR1 DFQATT and CDR2 SNEGSKA (reference sequence). The V segment lost 5 bases and the J segment 4 bases; nucleotides outside the gene matches: 3. The CDR3 covers 12 residues. The CDR3: CSAPSGADTQYF. CDR3 in DNA: TGCAGTGCTCCTAGCGGAGCAGATACGCAGTATTTT.

This chain links TRBV11-2 with TRBJ1-1; TRBD1 might be the D (5 bases). Germline V lookup: CDR1 SGHAT, CDR2 FQNNGV. The CDR3 length is 17 residues. Trimming cost V 1 base and J 0 bases, with 15 bases left between them. The CDR3 protein is CASSLGDSAFMNTEAFF. The CDR3, as DNA: TGTGCCAGCAGCTTAGGAGACAGCGCCTTCATGAACACTGAAGCTTTCTTT.

The chain couples TRBV20-1 to TRBJ2-5, with 9 bases aligning to TRBD1. This CDR3 contains 14 residues. The germline V gene encodes CDR1 DFQATT and CDR2 SNEGSKA (reference sequence). V lost 3 bases, J lost 4 bases, and 6 bases stayed unmatched. CDR3 sequence reads: CSARGTGIGETQYF. In DNA, the CDR3 is TGCAGTGCTAGGGGGACAGGGATAGGAGAGACCCAGTACTTC.